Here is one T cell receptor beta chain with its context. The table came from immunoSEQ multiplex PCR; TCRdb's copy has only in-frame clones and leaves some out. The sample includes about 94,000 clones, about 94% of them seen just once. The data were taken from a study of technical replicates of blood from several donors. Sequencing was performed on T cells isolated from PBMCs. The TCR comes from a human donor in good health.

DNA of the CDR3: TGCGCCAGCAGCCCCAAGCCACAGCCGGGATCTCACAATGAGCAGTTCTTC. It yields the protein CASSPKPQPGSHNEQFF. The J gene is TRBJ2-1, the V gene TRBV4-1; tentatively, D is TRBD2 (5 bases). The CDR3 has 17 amino acids. The V end lost 4 bases, the J end lost 5 bases, and 21 bases lay between the germline ends. Germline CDR1 reads MGHRA; CDR2 reads YSYEKL.